The 14 T cell receptor beta chains below were found in one sample sequenced in a study of preoperative IRX-2 immunotherapy in early breast cancer. The assay was immunoSEQ multiplex PCR, and TCRdb's table has in-frame clones only and misses some. The table shows about 23,000 clones, with approximately 95% occurring only once. Treatment of the sample: preoperative locoregional IRX-2 cytokine immunotherapy. The material was tumor tissue, obtained after IRX-2 immunotherapy. These receptors all come from a human donor with breast cancer.

This chain connects TRBV6-5 to TRBJ1-1; D call uncertain. This CDR3 has 14 amino acids. Trimming shortened V by 2 bases and J by 4 bases, and 11 bases separated the two germline ends. Looked up from germline, CDR1 is MNHEY and CDR2 is SVGAGI. CDR3 protein: CASSYGVRGTEAFF. CDR3 nucleotides: TGTGCCAGCAGTTACGGGGTCCGGGGCACTGAAGCTTTCTTT.

The chain is built from TRBV6-5 and TRBJ2-7; maybe TRBD2 (8 bases). V was pared by 6 bases and J by 2 bases, with 17 bases between. This CDR3 has 15 residues. The germline V gene encodes CDR1 MNHEY and CDR2 SVGAGI. The CDR3 coding sequence is TGTGCCAGCAGATCCCGGGAGGGGGCGACCTACGAGCAGTACTTC. This sequence encodes CASRSREGATYEQYF.

This rearrangement joins TRBV7-6 to TRBJ1-6; possible D gene TRBD1, 5 bases. Germline-derived CDR1 and CDR2 are SGHVS and FNYEAQ. This CDR3 contains 15 residues. V dropped 2 bases and J dropped 7 bases, with 12 bases sitting between them. CDR3 sequence (DNA): TGTGCCAGCAGCTTACGAGGGGCGGAAAATTCACCCCTCCACTTT. Residues: CASSLRGAENSPLHF.

The V call is TRBV18, the J call TRBJ1-4; D unclear. Trimming took off 3 bases at V and 0 bases at J, with 14 bases between the two ends. The CDR3 sequence is 17 residues long. Germline CDR1 and CDR2: KGHSH and LQKENI. The CDR3: CASSPSQEGTTNEKLFF. CDR3 DNA: TGTGCCAGCTCACCGTCTCAAGAGGGAACAACTAATGAAAAACTGTTTTTT.

The chain couples TRBV11-3 to TRBJ2-3; D call uncertain. The CDR3 runs 16 residues. The V gene lost 1 base and the J gene lost 6 bases, with 17 bases spanning the gap. The V gene's germline CDR1 is SGHNT and CDR2 YENEEA. The CDR3 coding sequence is TGTGCCAGCAGCTTAGGCAGGCTGAAAGACGAGGATACGCAGTATTTT. It codes for CASSLGRLKDEDTQYF. Full variable domain (remainder filled in from reference TRBV11-3 and TRBJ2-3): EAGVVQSPRYKIIEKKQPVAFWCNPISGHNTLYWYLQNLGQGPELLIRYENEEAVDDSQLPKDRFSAERLKGVDSTLKIQPAELGDSAVYLCASSLGRLKDEDTQYFGPGTRLTVL.

CDR3 sequence (DNA): TGTGCCAGCAGACTAGCGGGGGGTAGCACAGATACGCAGTATTTT. This codes for CASRLAGGSTDTQYF. This chain uses TRBV6-5 with TRBJ2-3, with TRBD2 identical over 12 bases. Trimming took 6 bases from V and 0 from J; bases not matched to a gene: 1. The CDR3 consists of 15 residues. Germline CDR1 and CDR2: MNHEY and SVGAGI.

J is TRBJ1-2 and V is TRBV27; no clear D. The CDR3 sequence is 13 residues long. V was trimmed by 3 bases and J by 9 bases, leaving 14 bases between them. From germline, CDR1 is MNHEY and CDR2 SMNVEV (reference sequence). The CDR3 loop is CASSFGPLRCYTF. DNA of the CDR3: TGTGCCAGCAGTTTCGGACCTCTAAGGTGCTACACCTTC.

The chain combines TRBV29-1 with TRBJ1-5, with 7 positions matching TRBD1. The germline V gene encodes CDR1 SQVTM and CDR2 ANQGSEA. The junction had 7 bases not matched to a gene; V was cut back by 6 bases and J by 5 bases. The CDR3 contains 13 residues. The CDR3 reads CSVGVDRDQPQHF. CDR3 bases: TGCAGCGTGGGGGTCGACAGGGATCAGCCCCAGCATTTT.

V is TRBV6-5 and J is TRBJ2-6; weak D call: TRBD2 (5 bases). CDR3 length: 15 residues. Trimming removed 6 bases from V and 4 bases from J, with 13 bases in between. Per germline, CDR1 MNHEY and CDR2 SVGAGI. CDR3 coding DNA: TGTGCCAGCAGGGACTGGGTAGCGGGGGCCAACGTCCTGACTTTC. Translated, it gives CASRDWVAGANVLTF.

V gene TRBV30 combines with J gene TRBJ1-1; the match to TRBD1 covers 7 bases. The germline CDR1 and CDR2 sequences are GTSNPN and SVGIG (reference sequence). The V gene end was trimmed by 5 bases and the J gene end by 2 bases; junction bases not matched to a gene: 8. This CDR3 is built from 14 residues. The CDR3: CAWLPRGFNTEAFF. The CDR3 DNA is TGTGCCTGGCTACCCAGGGGGTTCAACACTGAAGCTTTCTTT.

The chain combines TRBV18 with TRBJ1-1; 9 nucleotides align to TRBD1. The CDR3 has 14 amino acids. The V gene end was trimmed by 3 bases and the J gene end by 3 bases; junction bases not matched to a gene: 2. Germline values: CDR1 KGHSH, CDR2 LQKENI. CDR3 sequence reads: CASSPRTGDTEAFF. Here the CDR3 DNA reads TGTGCCAGCTCACCCAGGACAGGGGACACTGAAGCTTTCTTT.

J is TRBJ2-3 and V is TRBV5-1; D not certain. The CDR3 is made up of 13 amino acids. With 3 bases removed from V and 9 bases from J, the gap between germline ends came to 14 bases. Looked up from germline, CDR1 is SGHRS and CDR2 is YFSETQ. The CDR3 nucleotides read TGCGCCAGCAGCTCCTCAGTGCAGGTAACGCAGTATTTT. Translating it yields CASSSSVQVTQYF.

This clone was recorded a few times. This chain links TRBV2 with TRBJ1-6; the D is unclear. Deletions cut 6 bases from V and 7 bases from J, with 16 bases between. The CDR3 length is 15 residues. Germline CDR1 is SNHLY and CDR2 is FYNNEI. The CDR3: CASRIPHNLNSPLHF. The CDR3 region has the DNA TGTGCCAGCAGAATCCCCCACAACCTGAATTCACCCCTCCACTTT. Combining the CDR3 with reference TRBV2 and TRBJ1-6 gives the whole variable domain EPEVTQTPSHQVTQMGQEVILRCVPISNHLYFYWYRQILGQKVEFLVSFYNNEISEKSEIFDDQFSVERPDGSNFTLKIRSTKLEDSAMYFCASRIPHNLNSPLHFGNGTRLTVT.

V and J are TRBV7-6 and TRBJ1-3, with a tentative D call TRBD1 (6 bases). Looked up from germline, CDR1 is SGHVS and CDR2 is FNYEAQ. Trimming stripped 1 base from V and 8 bases from J, with 15 bases between. CDR3 size: 15 residues. The CDR3 region is CASSLVGTREDTIYF. The CDR3 DNA follows: TGTGCCAGCAGCTTAGTAGGGACAAGAGAGGACACCATATATTTT.